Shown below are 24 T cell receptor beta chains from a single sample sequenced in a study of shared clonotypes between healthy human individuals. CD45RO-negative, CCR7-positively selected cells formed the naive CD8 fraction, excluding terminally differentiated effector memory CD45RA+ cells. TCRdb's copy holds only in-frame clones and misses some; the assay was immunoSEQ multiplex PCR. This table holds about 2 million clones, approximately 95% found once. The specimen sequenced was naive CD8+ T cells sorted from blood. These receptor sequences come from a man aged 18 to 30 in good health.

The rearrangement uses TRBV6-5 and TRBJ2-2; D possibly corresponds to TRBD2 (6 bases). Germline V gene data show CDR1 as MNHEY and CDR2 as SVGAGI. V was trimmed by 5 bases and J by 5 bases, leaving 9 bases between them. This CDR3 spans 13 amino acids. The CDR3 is CASSEGRTGELFF. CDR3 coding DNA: TGTGCCAGCAGTGAAGGGAGGACCGGGGAGCTGTTTTTT.

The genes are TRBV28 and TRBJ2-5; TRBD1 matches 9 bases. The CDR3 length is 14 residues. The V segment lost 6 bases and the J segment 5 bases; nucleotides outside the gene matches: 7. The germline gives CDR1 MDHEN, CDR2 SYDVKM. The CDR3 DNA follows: TGTGCCAGCAGACTACAGGGGGCGCGTGAGACCCAGTACTTC. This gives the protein CASRLQGARETQYF.

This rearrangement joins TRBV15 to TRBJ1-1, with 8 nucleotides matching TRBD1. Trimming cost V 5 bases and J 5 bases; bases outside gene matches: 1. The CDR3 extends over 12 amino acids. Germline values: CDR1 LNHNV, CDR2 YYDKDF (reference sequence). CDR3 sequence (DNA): TGTGCCACCAGCTGGACAGGGACTGAAGCTTTCTTT. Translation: CATSWTGTEAFF.

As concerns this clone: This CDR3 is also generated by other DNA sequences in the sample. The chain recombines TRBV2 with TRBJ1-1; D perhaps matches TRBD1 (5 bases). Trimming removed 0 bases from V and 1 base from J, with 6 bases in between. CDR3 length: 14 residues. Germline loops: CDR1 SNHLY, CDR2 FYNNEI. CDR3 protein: CASSEAGGNTEAFF. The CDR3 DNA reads TGTGCCAGCAGTGAAGCTGGGGGGAACACTGAAGCTTTCTTT.

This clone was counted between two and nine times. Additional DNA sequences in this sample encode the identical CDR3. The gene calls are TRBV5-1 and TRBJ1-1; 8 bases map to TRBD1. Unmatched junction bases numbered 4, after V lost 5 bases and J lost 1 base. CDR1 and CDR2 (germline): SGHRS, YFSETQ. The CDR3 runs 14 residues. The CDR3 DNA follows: TGCGCCAGCAGTCCCGGGACAGGGAACACTGAAGCTTTCTTT. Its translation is CASSPGTGNTEAFF. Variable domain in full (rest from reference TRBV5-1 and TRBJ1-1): KAGVTQTPRYLIKTRGQQVTLSCSPISGHRSVSWYQQTPGQGLQFLFEYFSETQRNKGNFPGRFSGRQFSNSRSEMNVSTLELGDSALYLCASSPGTGNTEAFFGQGTRLTVV.

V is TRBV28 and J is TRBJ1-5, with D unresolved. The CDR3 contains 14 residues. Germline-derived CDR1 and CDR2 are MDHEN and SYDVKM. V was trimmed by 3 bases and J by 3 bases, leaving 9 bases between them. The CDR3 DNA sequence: TGTGCCAGCAGTTTGCGAGGTGACAATCAGCCCCAGCATTTT. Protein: CASSLRGDNQPQHF.

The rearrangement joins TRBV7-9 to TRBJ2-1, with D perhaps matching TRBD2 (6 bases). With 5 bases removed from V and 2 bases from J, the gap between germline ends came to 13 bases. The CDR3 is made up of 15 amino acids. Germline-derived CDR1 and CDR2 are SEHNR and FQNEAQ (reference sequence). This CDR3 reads CASSPRAGTYNEQFF. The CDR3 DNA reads TGTGCCAGCAGCCCCAGGGCGGGGACCTACAATGAGCAGTTCTTC.

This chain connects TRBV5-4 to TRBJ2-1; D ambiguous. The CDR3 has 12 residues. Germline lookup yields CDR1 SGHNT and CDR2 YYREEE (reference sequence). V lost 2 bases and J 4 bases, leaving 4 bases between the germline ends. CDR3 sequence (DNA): TGTGCCAGCAGCTTCGATTACAATGAGCAGTTCTTC. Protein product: CASSFDYNEQFF.

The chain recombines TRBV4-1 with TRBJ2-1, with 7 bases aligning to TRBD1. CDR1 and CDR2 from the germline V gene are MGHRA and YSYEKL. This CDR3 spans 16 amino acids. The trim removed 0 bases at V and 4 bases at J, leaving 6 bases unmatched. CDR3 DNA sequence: TGCGCCAGCAGCCAAGACGCCGAGACAGGGTACAATGAGCAGTTCTTC. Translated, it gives CASSQDAETGYNEQFF.

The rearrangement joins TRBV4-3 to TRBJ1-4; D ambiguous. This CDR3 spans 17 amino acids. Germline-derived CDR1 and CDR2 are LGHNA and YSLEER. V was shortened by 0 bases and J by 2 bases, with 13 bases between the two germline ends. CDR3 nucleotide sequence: TGCGCCAGCAGCCAAGATCGCGGGATGTGGACTAATGAAAAACTGTTTTTT. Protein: CASSQDRGMWTNEKLFF.

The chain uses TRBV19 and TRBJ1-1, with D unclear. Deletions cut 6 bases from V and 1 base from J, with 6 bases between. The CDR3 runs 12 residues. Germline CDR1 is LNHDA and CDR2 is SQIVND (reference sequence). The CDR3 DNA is TGTGCCAGTAGGGTAGAGAACACTGAAGCTTTCTTT. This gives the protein CASRVENTEAFF.

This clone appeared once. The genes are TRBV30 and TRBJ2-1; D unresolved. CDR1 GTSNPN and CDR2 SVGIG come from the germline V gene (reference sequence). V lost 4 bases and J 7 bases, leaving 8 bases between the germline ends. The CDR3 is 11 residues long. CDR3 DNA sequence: TGTGCCTGGAATACTCTGAATGAGCAGTTCTTC. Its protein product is CAWNTLNEQFF.

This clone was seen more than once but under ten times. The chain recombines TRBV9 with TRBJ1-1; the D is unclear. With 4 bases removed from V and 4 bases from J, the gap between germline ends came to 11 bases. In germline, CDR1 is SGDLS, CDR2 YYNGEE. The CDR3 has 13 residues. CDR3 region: CASSPWGGTEAFF. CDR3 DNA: TGTGCCAGCAGCCCTTGGGGAGGCACTGAAGCTTTCTTT. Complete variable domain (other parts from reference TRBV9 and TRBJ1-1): DSGVTQTPKHLITATGQRVTLRCSPRSGDLSVYWYQQSLDQGLQFLIQYYNGEERAKGNILERFSAQQFPDLHSELNLSSLELGDSALYFCASSPWGGTEAFFGQGTRLTVV.

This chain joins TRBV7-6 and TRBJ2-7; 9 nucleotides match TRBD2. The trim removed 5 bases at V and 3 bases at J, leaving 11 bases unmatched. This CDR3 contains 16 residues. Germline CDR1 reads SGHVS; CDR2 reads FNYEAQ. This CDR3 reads CASSPLTSGSLYEQYF. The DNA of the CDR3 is TGTGCCAGCAGCCCCCTGACTAGCGGTTCGCTCTACGAGCAGTACTTC.

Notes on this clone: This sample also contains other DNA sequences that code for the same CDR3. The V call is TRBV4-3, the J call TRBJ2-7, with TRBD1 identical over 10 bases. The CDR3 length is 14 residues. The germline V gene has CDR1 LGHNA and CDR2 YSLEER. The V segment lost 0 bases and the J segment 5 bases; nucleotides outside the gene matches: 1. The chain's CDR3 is CASSQDGTGDEQYF. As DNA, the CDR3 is TGCGCCAGCAGCCAAGATGGGACAGGGGACGAGCAGTACTTC.

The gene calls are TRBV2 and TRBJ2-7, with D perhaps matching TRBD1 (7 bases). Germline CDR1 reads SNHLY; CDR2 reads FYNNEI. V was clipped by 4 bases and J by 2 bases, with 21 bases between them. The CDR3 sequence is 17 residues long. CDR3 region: CASSGVPSQGEAYEQYF. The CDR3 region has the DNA TGTGCCAGCAGTGGAGTCCCCTCCCAGGGGGAGGCCTACGAGCAGTACTTC.

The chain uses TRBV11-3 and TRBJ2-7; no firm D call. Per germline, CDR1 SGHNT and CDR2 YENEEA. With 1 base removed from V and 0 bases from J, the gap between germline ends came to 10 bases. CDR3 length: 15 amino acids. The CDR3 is CASSLGRNLSYEQYF. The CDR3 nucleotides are TGTGCCAGCAGCTTAGGACGGAATCTCTCCTACGAGCAGTACTTC. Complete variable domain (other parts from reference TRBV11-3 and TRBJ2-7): EAGVVQSPRYKIIEKKQPVAFWCNPISGHNTLYWYLQNLGQGPELLIRYENEEAVDDSQLPKDRFSAERLKGVDSTLKIQPAELGDSAVYLCASSLGRNLSYEQYFGPGTRLTVT.

The CDR3 DNA reads as TGTGCCAGCAGTTACCCGGGTCTTAGGGACACTGAAGCTTTCTTT. Protein product: CASSYPGLRDTEAFF. This chain uses TRBV6-6 with TRBJ1-1; D gene unclear. Looked up from germline, CDR1 is MNHNY and CDR2 is SVGAGI (reference sequence). V was shortened by 2 bases and J by 3 bases, with 13 bases between the two germline ends. The CDR3 loop spans 15 amino acids.

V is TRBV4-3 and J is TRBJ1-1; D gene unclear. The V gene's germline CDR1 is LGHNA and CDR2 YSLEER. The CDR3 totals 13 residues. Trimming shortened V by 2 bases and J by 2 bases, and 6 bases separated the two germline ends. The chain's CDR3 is CASSQYSNTEAFF. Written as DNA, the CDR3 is TGCGCCAGCAGCCAATATAGTAACACTGAAGCTTTCTTT.

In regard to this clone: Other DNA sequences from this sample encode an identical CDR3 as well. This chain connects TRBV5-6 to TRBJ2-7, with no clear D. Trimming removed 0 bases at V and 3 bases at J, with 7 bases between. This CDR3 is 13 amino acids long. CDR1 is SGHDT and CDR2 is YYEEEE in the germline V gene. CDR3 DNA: TGTGCCAGCAGCTTGGCGGGCAGCTACGAGCAGTACTTC. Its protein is CASSLAGSYEQYF.

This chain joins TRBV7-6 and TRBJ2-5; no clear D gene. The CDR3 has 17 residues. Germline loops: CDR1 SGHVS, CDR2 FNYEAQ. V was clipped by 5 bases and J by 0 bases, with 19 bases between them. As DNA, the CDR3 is TGTGCCAGCAGCCCGCTTGTCAGAAGACCGAACCAAGAGACCCAGTACTTC. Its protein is CASSPLVRRPNQETQYF.

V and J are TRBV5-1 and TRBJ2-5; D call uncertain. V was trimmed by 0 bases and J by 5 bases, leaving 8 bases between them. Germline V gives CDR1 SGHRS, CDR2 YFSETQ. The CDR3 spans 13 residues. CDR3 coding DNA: TGCGCCAGCAGCTTGGATGGGCCGGAGACCCAGTACTTC. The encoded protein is CASSLDGPETQYF.

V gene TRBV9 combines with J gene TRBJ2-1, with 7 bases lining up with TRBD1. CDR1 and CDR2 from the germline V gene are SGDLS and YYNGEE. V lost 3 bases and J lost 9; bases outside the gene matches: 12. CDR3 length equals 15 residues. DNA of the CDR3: TGTGCCAGCAGCGATGATATCGGACAGGTGCCTGAGCAGTTCTTC. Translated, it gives CASSDDIGQVPEQFF.

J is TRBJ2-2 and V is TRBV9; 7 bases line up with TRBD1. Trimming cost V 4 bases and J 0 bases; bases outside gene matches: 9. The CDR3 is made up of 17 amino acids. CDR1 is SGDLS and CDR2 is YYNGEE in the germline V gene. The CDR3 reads CASSNRAGTANTGELFF. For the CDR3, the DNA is TGTGCCAGCAGCAACCGGGCCGGGACAGCGAACACCGGGGAGCTGTTTTTT.